This T cell receptor beta chain was sequenced in a study of beta chain features in type 1 diabetes. Whole-study results and caveats: Equally in patients and controls, PCR might preferentially amplify shorter templates.

The sequenced template was cDNA made from the entire isolated RNA. Assay used: immunoSEQ multiplex PCR; TCRdb lists only in-frame clones, some missing. The sample shows around 300,000 clones, 12% to 15% of them seen only once. Comment on this clone: The antigen is undetermined.

V dropped 5 bases and J dropped 2 bases, with 12 bases sitting between them. This CDR3 comprises 14 residues. Germline loops: CDR1 LNHDA, CDR2 SQIVND (reference sequence). The V call is TRBV19, the J call TRBJ2-5; a weak D match, TRBD2 (5 bases). The sequence derives from a man aged 30 to 39 in good health. The sequencing input was central memory CD4+ T cells from blood. The CDR3 here is CASSEVRRQETQYF. CDR3 in DNA: TGTGCCAGTAGTGAGGTTCGGAGGCAAGAGACCCAGTACTTC.